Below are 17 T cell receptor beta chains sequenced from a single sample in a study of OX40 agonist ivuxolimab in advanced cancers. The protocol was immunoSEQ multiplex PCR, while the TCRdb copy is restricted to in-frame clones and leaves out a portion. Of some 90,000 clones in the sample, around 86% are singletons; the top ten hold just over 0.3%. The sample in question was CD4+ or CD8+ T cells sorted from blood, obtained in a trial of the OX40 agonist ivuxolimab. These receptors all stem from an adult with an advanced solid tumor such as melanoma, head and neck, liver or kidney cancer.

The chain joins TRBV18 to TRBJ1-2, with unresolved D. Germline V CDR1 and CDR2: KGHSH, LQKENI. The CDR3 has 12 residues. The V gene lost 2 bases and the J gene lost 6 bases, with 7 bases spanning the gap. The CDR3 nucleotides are TGTGCCAGCTCACCAACCGGGAATGGCTACACCTTC. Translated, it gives CASSPTGNGYTF.

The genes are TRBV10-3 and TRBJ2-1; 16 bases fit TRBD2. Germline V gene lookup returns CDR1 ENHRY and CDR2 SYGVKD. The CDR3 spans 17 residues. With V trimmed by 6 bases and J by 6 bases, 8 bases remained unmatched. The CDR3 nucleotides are TGTGCCATCAGCGCCGCGGGGACTAGCGGGGGGGCCAATGAGCAGTTCTTC. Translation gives CAISAAGTSGGANEQFF.

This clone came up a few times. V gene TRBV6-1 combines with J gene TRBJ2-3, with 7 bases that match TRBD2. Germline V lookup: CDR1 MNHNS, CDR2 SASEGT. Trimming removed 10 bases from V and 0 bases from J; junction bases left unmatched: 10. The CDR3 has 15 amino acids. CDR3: CATTRGGVSTDTQYF. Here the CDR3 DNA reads TGTGCCACCACCCGTGGGGGGGTTAGCACAGATACGCAGTATTTT.

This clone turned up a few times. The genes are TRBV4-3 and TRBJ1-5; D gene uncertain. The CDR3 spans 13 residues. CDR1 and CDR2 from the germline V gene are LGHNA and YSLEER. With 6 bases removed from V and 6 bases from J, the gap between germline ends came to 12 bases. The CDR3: CASSHKVSQPQHF. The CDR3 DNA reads TGCGCCAGCAGTCATAAAGTAAGTCAGCCCCAGCATTTT.

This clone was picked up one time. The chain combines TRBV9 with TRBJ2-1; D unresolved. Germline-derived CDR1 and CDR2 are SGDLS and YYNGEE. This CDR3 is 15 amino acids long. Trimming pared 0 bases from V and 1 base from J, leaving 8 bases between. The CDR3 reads CASSVVPESYNEQFF. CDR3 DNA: TGTGCCAGCAGCGTAGTGCCAGAATCCTACAATGAGCAGTTCTTC.

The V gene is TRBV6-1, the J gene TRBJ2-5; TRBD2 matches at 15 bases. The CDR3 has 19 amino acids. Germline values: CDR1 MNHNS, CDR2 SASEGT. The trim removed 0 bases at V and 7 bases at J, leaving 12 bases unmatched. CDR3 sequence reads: CASSEAPWTSGGAVGTQYF. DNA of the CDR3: TGTGCCAGCAGTGAAGCCCCCTGGACTAGCGGGGGGGCAGTAGGGACCCAGTACTTC.

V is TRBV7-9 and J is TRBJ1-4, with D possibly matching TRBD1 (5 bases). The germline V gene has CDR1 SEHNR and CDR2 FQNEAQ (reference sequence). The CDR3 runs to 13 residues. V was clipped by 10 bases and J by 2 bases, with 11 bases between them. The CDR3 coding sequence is TGTGCCATAATAGGGGCGACTAATGAAAAACTGTTTTTT. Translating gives CAIIGATNEKLFF. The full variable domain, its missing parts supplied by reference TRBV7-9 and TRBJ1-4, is DTGVSQNPRHKITKRGQNVTFRCDPISEHNRLYWYRQTLGQGPEFLTYFQNEAQLEKSRLLSDRFSAERPKGSFSTLEIQRTEQGDSAMYLCAIIGATNEKLFFGSGTQLSVL.

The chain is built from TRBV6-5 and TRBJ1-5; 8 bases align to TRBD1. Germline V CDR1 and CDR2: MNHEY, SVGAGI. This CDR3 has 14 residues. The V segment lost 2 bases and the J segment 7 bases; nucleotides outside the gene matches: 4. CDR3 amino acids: CASSYRTGQQPQHF. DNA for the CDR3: TGTGCCAGCAGTTACCGGACAGGGCAACAGCCCCAGCATTTT.

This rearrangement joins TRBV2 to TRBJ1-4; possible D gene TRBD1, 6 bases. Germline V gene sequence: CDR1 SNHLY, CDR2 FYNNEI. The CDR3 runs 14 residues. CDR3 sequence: CAAGGGTTNEKLFF. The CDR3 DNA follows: TGTGCTGCTGGGGGGGGCACAACTAATGAAAAACTGTTTTTT. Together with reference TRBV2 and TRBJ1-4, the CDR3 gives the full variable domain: EPEVTQTPSHQVTQMGQEVILRCVPISNHLYFYWYRQILGQKVEFLVSFYNNEISEKSEIFDDQFSVERPDGSNFTLKIRSTKLEDSAMYFCAAGGGTTNEKLFFGSGTQLSVL.

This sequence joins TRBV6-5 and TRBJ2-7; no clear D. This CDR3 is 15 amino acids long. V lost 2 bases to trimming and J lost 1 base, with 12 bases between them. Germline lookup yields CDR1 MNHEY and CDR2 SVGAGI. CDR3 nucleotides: TGTGCCAGCAGTTACGACAAGGTTCCGTCCTACGAGCAGTACTTC. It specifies CASSYDKVPSYEQYF.

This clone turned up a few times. This chain's CDR3 is CSVLGGAASTDTQYF. Written as DNA, the CDR3 is TGCAGCGTTCTTGGGGGGGCGGCTAGCACAGATACGCAGTATTTT. This chain connects TRBV29-1 to TRBJ2-3, with D tentatively TRBD2 (7 bases). Germline V gives CDR1 SQVTM, CDR2 ANQGSEA. This CDR3 is 15 amino acids long. Trimming stripped 5 bases from V and 0 bases from J, with 15 bases between.

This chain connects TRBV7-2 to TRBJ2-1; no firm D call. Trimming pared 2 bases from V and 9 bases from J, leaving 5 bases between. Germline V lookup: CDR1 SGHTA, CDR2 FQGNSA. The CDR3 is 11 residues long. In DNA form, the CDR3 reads TGTGCCAGCAGCTTACAGACTGAGCAGTTCTTC. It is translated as CASSLQTEQFF. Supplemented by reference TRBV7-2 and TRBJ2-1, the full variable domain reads GAGVSQSPSNKVTEKGKDVELRCDPISGHTALYWYRQSLGQGLEFLIYFQGNSAPDKSGLPSDRFSAERTGGSVSTLTIQRTQQEDSAVYLCASSLQTEQFFGPGTRLTVL.

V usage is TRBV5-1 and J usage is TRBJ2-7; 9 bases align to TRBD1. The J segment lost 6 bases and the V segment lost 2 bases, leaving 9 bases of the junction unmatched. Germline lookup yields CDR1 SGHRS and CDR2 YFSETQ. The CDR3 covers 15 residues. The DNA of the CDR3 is TGCGCCAGCAGCTTCTCGGGACAGGGAGGGAGCGAGCAGTACTTC. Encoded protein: CASSFSGQGGSEQYF.

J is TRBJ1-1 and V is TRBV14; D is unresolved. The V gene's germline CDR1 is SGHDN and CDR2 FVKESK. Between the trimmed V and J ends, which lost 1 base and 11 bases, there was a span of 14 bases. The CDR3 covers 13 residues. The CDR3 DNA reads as TGTGCCAGCAGCCAAGCCAGGCCTGGGCTGGCTTTCTTT. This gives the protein CASSQARPGLAFF.

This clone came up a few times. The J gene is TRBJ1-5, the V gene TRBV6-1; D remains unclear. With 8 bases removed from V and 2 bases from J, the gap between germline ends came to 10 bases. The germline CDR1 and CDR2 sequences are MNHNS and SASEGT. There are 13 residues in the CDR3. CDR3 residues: CASGPYGNQPQHF. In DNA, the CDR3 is TGTGCCAGCGGGCCGTACGGCAATCAGCCCCAGCATTTT.

The CDR3 DNA sequence: TGTGCCAGCAGTCACCCACTCGGACAGGGGGTCGACGAGCAGTACTTC. Amino acid sequence: CASSHPLGQGVDEQYF. This chain connects TRBV2 to TRBJ2-7; 10 bases are a match to TRBD1. In germline, CDR1 is SNHLY, CDR2 FYNNEI. V dropped 5 bases and J dropped 5; count of bases not matched to a gene: 12. This CDR3 has 16 residues.

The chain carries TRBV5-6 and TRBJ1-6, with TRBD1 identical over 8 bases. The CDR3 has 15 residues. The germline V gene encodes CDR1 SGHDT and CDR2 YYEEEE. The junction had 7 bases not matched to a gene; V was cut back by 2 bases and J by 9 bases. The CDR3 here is CASSFKDRVFSPLHF. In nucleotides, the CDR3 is TGTGCCAGCAGCTTTAAGGACAGGGTGTTTTCACCCCTCCACTTT.